This note documents a single T cell receptor beta chain sequence. The sample originates from a study of OX40 agonist ivuxolimab in advanced cancers. On the study more broadly: Patients were given ivuxolimab, an antibody that agonizes OX40 (CD134). Partial responses were achieved by three patients: one hepatocellular carcinoma, two cutaneous melanoma.

The data were produced by immunoSEQ multiplex PCR, yet TCRdb's version contains in-frame clones alone and is incomplete. The sample lists 80,000 to 100,000 clones; less than 95% were seen once. This CDR3 is 15 amino acids long. Germline CDR1 and CDR2: MNHNS and SASEGT. Trimming removed 2 bases from V and 5 bases from J, with 13 bases in between. The rearrangement uses TRBV6-1 and TRBJ1-3; unclear D gene. The TCR was taken from an adult with an advanced solid tumor such as melanoma, head and neck, liver or kidney cancer. Sequencing used CD4+ or CD8+ T cells sorted from blood, obtained in a trial of the OX40 agonist ivuxolimab. In DNA, the CDR3 is TGTGCCAGCAGTGAAACTTCTTCCGGTAGAAACACCATATATTTT. Translated: CASSETSSGRNTIYF.